The entry that follows covers one TCR beta chain sequence. What it recognizes is unknown. Splitting of CD4+ cells produced CD45RA+ naive and CD45RA-negative memory subsets. With 1 base removed from V and 2 bases from J, the gap between germline ends came to 5 bases. This CDR3 spans 13 amino acids. Germline lookup yields CDR1 GTSNPN and CDR2 SVGIG (reference sequence). These data belong to a study of shared clonotypes between healthy human individuals. General study points: A small donor pool kept down the genetic and exposure-history diversity that was represented.

TCRdb keeps only in-frame clones here, not all; method: immunoSEQ multiplex PCR. The table lists 2 million to 2.5 million clones, 95% of them singletons. What was sequenced was naive CD4+ T cells sorted from blood. This sample's subset: CD45RA+ positively selected. J is TRBJ2-2 and V is TRBV30; D uncertain. The receptor was derived from a man aged 18 to 29 in good health. CDR3 nucleotides: TGTGCCTGGAGTGGGTCTAACACCGGGGAGCTGTTTTTT. Protein sequence: CAWSGSNTGELFF.